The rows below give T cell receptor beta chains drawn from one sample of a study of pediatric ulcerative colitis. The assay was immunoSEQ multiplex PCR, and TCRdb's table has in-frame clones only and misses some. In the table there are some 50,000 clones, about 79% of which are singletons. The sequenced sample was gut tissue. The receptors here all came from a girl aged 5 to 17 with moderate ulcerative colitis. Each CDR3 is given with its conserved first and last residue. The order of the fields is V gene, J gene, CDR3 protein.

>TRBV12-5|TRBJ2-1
CASAGGGLAYNEQFF
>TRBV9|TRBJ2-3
CASSVDPPRGGRTSTDTQYF
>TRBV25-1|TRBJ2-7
CASSELGQQYF
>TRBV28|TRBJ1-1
CASSPQGAGTEAFF
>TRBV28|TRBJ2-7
CASSSRTSGIGEQYF
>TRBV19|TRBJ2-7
CASSIPGTGSEQYF
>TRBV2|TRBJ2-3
CASSFSVGGTDTQYF
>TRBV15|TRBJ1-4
CATSGQGASNEKLFF
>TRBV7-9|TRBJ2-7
CASSLGVSSYEQYF
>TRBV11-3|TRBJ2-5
CASSSLFGETQYF
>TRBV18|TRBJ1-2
CASSPEIRGGGYGYTF
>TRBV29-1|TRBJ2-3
CSVRRAGDRLAGVGAFTDTQYF
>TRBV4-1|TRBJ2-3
CASSQSLAGGTDTQYF
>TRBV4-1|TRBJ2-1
CASSQDGSGGVYNEQFF
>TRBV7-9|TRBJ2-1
CASRPYGDEQFF
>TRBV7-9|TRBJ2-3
CASSSLAELTDTQYF
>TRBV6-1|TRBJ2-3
CAISDPSGTAKPDTQYF
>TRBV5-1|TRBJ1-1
CASSLAGGSTEAFF
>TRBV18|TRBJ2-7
CASSPLLGQTYEQYF
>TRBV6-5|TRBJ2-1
CASSTPGTSNNEQFF
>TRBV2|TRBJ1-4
CASNGDRSVDEKLFF
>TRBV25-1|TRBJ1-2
CASTRPGASELHNYGYTF
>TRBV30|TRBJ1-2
CAWSPGYYGYTF
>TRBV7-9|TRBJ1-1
CASSLEQGANEAFF
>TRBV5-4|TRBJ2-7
CASSLGGGGVLGEQYF